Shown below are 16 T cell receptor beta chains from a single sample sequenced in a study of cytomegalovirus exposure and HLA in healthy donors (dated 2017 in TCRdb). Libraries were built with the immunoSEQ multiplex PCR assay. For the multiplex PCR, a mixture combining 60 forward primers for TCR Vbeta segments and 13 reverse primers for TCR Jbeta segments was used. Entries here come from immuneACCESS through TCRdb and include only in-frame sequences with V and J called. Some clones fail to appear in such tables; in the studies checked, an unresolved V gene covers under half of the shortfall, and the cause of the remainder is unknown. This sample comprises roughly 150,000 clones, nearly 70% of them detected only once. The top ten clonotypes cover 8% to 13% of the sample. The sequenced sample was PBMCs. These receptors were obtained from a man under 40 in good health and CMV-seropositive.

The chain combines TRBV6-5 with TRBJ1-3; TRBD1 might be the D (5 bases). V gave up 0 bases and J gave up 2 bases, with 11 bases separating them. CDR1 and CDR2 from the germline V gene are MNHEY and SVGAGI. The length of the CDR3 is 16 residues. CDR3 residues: CASSYSTGIPGNTIYF. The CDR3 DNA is TGTGCCAGCAGTTACTCAACAGGTATCCCTGGAAACACCATATATTTT.

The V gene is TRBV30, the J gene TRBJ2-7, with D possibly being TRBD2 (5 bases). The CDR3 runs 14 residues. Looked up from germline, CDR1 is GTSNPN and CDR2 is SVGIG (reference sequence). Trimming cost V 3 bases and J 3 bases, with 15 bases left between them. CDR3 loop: CAWRLAGEYYEQYF. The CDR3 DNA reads TGTGCCTGGAGACTGGCGGGCGAGTACTACGAGCAGTACTTC.

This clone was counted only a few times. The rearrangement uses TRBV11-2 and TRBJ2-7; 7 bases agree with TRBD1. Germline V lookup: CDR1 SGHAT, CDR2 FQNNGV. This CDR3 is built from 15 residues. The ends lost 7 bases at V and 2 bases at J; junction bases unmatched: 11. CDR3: CASNRGTEPPYEQYF. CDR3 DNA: TGTGCCAGCAACAGAGGGACAGAACCTCCCTACGAGCAGTACTTC.

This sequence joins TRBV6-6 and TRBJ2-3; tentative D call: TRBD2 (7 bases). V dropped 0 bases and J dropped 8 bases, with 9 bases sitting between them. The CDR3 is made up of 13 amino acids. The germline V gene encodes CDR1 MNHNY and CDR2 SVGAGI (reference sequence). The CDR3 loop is CASSYSRGGTQYF. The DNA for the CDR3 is TGTGCCAGCAGTTACTCGAGGGGGGGTACGCAGTATTTT.

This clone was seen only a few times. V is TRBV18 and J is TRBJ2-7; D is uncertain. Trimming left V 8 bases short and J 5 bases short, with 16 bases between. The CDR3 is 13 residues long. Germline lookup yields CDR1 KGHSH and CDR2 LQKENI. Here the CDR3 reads CASLLSLEHEQYF. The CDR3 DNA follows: TGTGCCAGCCTCCTTTCGCTAGAGCACGAGCAGTACTTC.

The DNA for the CDR3 is TGTGCCAGCAGCTTAGATCAAAACTATGGCTACACCTTC. Residues: CASSLDQNYGYTF. The chain joins TRBV11-2 to TRBJ1-2; D ambiguous. The CDR3 has 13 amino acids. V was pared by 0 bases and J by 2 bases, with 4 bases between. Germline assignment: CDR1 SGHAT and CDR2 FQNNGV.

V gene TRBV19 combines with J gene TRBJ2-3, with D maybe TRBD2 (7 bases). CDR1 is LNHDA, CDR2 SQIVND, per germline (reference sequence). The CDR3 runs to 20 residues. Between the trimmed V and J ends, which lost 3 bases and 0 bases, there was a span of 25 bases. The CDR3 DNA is TGTGCCAGTAGTATTGGGTGGGGAGCGGGGACAAGTCCTAGCACAGATACGCAGTATTTT. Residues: CASSIGWGAGTSPSTDTQYF.

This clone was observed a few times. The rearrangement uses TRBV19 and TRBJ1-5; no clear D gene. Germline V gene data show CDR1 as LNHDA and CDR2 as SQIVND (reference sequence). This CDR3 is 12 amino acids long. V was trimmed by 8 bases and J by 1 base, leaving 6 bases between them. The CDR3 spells CASFSSNQPQHF. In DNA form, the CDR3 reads TGTGCCAGTTTTTCAAGCAATCAGCCCCAGCATTTT.

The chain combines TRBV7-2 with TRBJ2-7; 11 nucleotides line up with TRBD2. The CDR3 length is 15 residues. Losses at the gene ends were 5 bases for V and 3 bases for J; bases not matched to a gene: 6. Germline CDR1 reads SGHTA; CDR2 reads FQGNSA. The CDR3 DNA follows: TGTGCCAGCAGCCCTAGACTAGCGGGAAACTACGAGCAGTACTTC. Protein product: CASSPRLAGNYEQYF. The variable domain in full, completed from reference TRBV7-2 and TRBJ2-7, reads GAGVSQSPSNKVTEKGKDVELRCDPISGHTALYWYRQSLGQGLEFLIYFQGNSAPDKSGLPSDRFSAERTGGSVSTLTIQRTQQEDSAVYLCASSPRLAGNYEQYFGPGTRLTVT.

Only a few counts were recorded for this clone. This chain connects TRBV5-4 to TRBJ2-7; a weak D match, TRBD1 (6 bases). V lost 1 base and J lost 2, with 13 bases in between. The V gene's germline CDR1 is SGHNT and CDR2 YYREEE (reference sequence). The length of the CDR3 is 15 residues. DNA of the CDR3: TGTGCCAGCAGCTTGCACCCAGGGGCTACCTACGAGCAGTACTTC. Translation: CASSLHPGATYEQYF.

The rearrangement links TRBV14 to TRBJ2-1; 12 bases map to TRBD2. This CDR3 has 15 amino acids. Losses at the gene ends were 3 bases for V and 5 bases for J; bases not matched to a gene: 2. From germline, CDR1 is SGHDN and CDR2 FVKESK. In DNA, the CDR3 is TGTGCCAGCAGCCAGCTAGCGGGAGGGCACAATGAGCAGTTCTTC. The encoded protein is CASSQLAGGHNEQFF.

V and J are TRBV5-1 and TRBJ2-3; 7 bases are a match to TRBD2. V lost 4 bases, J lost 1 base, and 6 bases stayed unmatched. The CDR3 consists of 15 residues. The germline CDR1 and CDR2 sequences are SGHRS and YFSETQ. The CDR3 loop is CASSGSTSGTDTQYF. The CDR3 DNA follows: TGCGCCAGCAGCGGGAGTACTAGCGGCACAGATACGCAGTATTTT.

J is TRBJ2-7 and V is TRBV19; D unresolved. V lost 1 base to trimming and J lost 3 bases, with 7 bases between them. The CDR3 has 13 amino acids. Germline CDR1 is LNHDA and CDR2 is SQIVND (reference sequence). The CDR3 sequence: CASSIGEYYEQYF. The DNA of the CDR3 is TGTGCCAGTAGTATAGGAGAGTACTACGAGCAGTACTTC.

CDR3 residues: CASSQGPGITEAFF. DNA for the CDR3: TGTGCCAGCAGCCAAGGCCCGGGGATCACTGAAGCTTTCTTT. The V and J genes are TRBV5-8 and TRBJ1-1, with no clear D. From germline, CDR1 is SGHTS and CDR2 YDEGEE. CDR3 length: 14 amino acids. Trimming removed 4 bases from V and 4 bases from J, with 14 bases in between.

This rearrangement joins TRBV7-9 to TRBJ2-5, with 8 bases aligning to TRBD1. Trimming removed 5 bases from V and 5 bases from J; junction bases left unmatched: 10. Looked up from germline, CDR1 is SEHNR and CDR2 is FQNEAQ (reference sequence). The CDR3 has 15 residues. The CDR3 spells CASSKGGQGGETQYF. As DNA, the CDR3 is TGTGCCAGCAGCAAAGGTGGACAGGGTGGCGAGACCCAGTACTTC.

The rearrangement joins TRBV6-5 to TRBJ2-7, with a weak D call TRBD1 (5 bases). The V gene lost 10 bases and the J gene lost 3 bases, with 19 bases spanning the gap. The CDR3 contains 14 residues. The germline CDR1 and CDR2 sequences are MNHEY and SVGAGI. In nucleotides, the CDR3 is TGTGCCACCACGCTATTAACAGGAGACTACGAGCAGTACTTC. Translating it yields CATTLLTGDYEQYF.